This T cell receptor beta chain was identified during a study of T cells after yellow fever vaccination. TCRdb reanalysed the 5' RACE reads using MiXCR and keeps one entry per CDR3 protein. The sample lists some 320,000 distinct CDR3 sequences, approximately 4.5% occurring once. Germline V gene lookup returns CDR1 MRHNA and CDR2 SNTAGT. This CDR3 spans 15 amino acids. Unmatched junction bases numbered 2, after V lost 0 bases and J lost 4 bases. This TCR was sampled from a man younger than 30 who received the YFV17D yellow fever vaccine. The sequences come from PBMCs, collected 15 days after the yellow fever booster vaccination. This chain connects TRBV6-4 to TRBJ2-3; the match to TRBD2 covers 9 bases. CDR3 loop: CASSDSGGGADTQYF. CDR3 bases: TGTGCCAGCAGTGACTCAGGCGGGGGGGCAGATACGCAGTATTTT.